This record covers a single TCR beta chain. Original processing methods: The assay estimated nucleated cells by amplifying reference gene primers. Method: immunoSEQ multiplex PCR; TCRdb's copy keeps in-frame clones and lacks some. V, J and clone size are those of that table, while D and trimming were read from the DNA. The data contain roughly 59,000 clones, around 74% of them seen just once; the ten biggest clones take up approximately 6.4%. The data were taken from a study of blood T cell repertoires in COVID-19. Study context: COVID-19 samples collected from the United States, Italy and Spain covered acute and convalescent phases. The cDNA or gDNA used as material had been derived from T cells, B-cell-depleted T cells, or PBMCs.

Germline values: CDR1 MNHEY, CDR2 SVGEGT. V was trimmed by 6 bases and J by 4 bases, leaving 6 bases between them. The CDR3 loop spans 11 amino acids. The chain uses TRBV6-2 or TRBV6-3 and TRBJ2-5; no firm D call. This sequence originates from a woman between 45 and 65 years old with active or convalescent COVID-19. Sequenced input: peripheral blood. The DNA for the CDR3 is TGTGCCAGCAGCCTACTAGAGACCCAGTACTTC. Translated, it gives CASSLLETQYF.